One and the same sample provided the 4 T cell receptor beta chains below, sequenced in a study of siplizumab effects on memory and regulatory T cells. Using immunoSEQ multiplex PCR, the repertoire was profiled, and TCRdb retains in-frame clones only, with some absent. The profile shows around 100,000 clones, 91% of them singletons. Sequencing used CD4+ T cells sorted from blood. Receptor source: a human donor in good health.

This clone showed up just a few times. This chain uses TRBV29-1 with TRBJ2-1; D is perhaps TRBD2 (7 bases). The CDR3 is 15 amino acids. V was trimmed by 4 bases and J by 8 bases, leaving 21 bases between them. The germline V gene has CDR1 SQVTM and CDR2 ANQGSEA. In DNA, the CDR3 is TGCAGCGTTGGGGTAATTGGGGGCGCGGGGGATGAGCAGTTCTTC. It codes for CSVGVIGGAGDEQFF.

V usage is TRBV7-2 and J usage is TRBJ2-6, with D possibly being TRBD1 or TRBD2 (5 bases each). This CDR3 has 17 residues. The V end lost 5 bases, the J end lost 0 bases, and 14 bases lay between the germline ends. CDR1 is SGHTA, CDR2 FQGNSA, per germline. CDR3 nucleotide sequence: TGTGCCAGCAGCCGACGAGGGACCCGCTCTGGGGCCAACGTCCTGACTTTC. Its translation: CASSRRGTRSGANVLTF. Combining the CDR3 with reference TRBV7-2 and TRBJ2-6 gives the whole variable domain GAGVSQSPSNKVTEKGKDVELRCDPISGHTALYWYRQSLGQGLEFLIYFQGNSAPDKSGLPSDRFSAERTGGSVSTLTIQRTQQEDSAVYLCASSRRGTRSGANVLTFGAGSRLTVL.

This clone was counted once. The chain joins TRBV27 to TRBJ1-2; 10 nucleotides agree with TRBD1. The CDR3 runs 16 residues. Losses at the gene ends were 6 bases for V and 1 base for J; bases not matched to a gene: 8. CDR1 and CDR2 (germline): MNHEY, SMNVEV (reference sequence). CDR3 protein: CASRGGTGDLNYGYTF. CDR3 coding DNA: TGTGCCAGCAGGGGGGGGACAGGGGACCTTAACTATGGCTACACCTTC.

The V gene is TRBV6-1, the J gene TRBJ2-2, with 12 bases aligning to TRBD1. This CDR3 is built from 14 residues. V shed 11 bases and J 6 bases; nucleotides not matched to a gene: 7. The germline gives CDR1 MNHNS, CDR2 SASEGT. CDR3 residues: CACKGQGAPGELFF. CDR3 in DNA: TGTGCCTGCAAGGGACAGGGGGCCCCCGGGGAGCTGTTTTTT.